The 5 T cell receptor beta chains presented below share a single source sample, sequenced in a study of CD4 T cells in relation to SARS-CoV-2 and coronaviruses. Some clones are missing from TCRdb's copy, which holds only in-frame ones; the method was immunoSEQ multiplex PCR. Among around 54,000 clones listed, approximately 90% were seen once. The sequencing sample was made of naive CD4+ T cells from PBMCs. Sample subset: naive CD4+ T cells isolated by negative enrichment. Source of these receptors: an adult with COVID-19.

The chain couples TRBV7-6 to TRBJ2-5; TRBD2 matches at 12 bases. Germline V lookup: CDR1 SGHVS, CDR2 FNYEAQ. The CDR3 totals 16 residues. Trimming at V came to 1 base and at J to 5 bases, leaving 5 bases not matched to a gene. CDR3 loop: CASSLGLAGERETQYF. DNA for the CDR3: TGTGCCAGCAGCTTAGGACTAGCGGGAGAGCGTGAGACCCAGTACTTC.

The chain links TRBV29-1 to TRBJ2-3; 7 bases are a match to TRBD1. The CDR3 is 14 residues long. Looked up from germline, CDR1 is SQVTM and CDR2 is ANQGSEA. V lost 4 bases to trimming and J lost 2 bases; unmatched junction nucleotides: 6. CDR3 sequence (DNA): TGCAGCGTTGTATTTGACAGGGCCACAGATACGCAGTATTTT. Translated: CSVVFDRATDTQYF.

The V gene is TRBV3-1 (or the pseudogene TRBV3-2), the J gene TRBJ2-7; 8 positions agree with TRBD1. V lost 4 bases to trimming and J lost 2 bases; unmatched junction nucleotides: 1. This CDR3 spans 13 amino acids. Germline CDR1 LGHDT, CDR2 YNNKEL (reference sequence). The CDR3 sequence: CASSRTGPYEQYF. The DNA of the CDR3 is TGTGCCAGCAGCCGGACAGGGCCCTACGAGCAGTACTTC.

J is TRBJ1-5 and V is TRBV27, with 8 bases matching TRBD1. The germline V gene encodes CDR1 MNHEY and CDR2 SMNVEV (reference sequence). The CDR3 covers 14 residues. J gave up 4 bases and V 5 bases, and 4 bases lay outside the gene matches. CDR3: CASSRQGNNQPQHF. DNA for the CDR3: TGTGCCAGCAGTCGACAGGGGAATAATCAGCCCCAGCATTTT.

The chain has TRBV18 and TRBJ2-2; D is ambiguous. CDR1 and CDR2 (germline): KGHSH, LQKENI. Trimming removed 6 bases at V and 3 bases at J, with 14 bases between. There are 15 residues in the CDR3. CDR3 in DNA: TGTGCCAGCTCCGGGTCCCGGATTGACACCGGGGAGCTGTTTTTT. This gives the protein CASSGSRIDTGELFF.